This T cell receptor (beta chain) was found in a study of blood T cell repertoires in COVID-19 (dated by TCRdb to the early 2020s). In terms of the full investigation: Samples from collaborators originated in the United States, Italy and Spain and spanned both the acute and convalescent phases of COVID-19. The material from the prospective study consisted of cDNA or gDNA derived from T cells, B-cell-depleted T cells, or PBMCs. Subjects who had been exposed to COVID-19, were actively infected with it, or had recovered from it provided the deeply sampled blood TCRbeta repertoires that made up the dataset. A freely available public database, intended as a resource for researchers studying the immune response to SARS-CoV-2, is where the repertoires were released. The samples were drawn from the first 160 participants of the ongoing ImmuneRACE study and from under 1,500 subjects provided by 6 global collaborators. Sample metadata almost always included a de-identified subject ID, COVID-19 status, age in years and sex. Where available, HLA class I and class II types were taken from metadata supplied by the sample provider and were not determined by assay-based typing.

General conclusions and limits of the study: The amount of clinical and demographic metadata varied by source and participant and was provided uncurated.

One collaborating source in Seattle enrolled patients during active infection and followed them longitudinally through the course of disease. The collaborating institutions used their own protocols to collect whole blood in K2EDTA tubes. For TCRbeta analysis, collaborator samples were shipped as frozen whole blood, as isolated PBMCs, or as DNA extracted from either sample type. Details on this clone: Its binding antigen is unknown. Qualities for individual bases were not recorded, and no much larger clone is one base off.

TCRbeta CDR3 regions were amplified from genomic DNA by means of the immunoSEQ Assay, a bias-controlled multiplex PCR. The authors' analysis ran thus. The number of nucleated cells in each sample was estimated by amplification of reference gene primers within the assay. To quantify the absolute abundance of each unique TCRbeta CDR3 rearrangement, sequence reads were collapsed and filtered. For each sample, productive Simpson clonality was calculated as the square root of Simpson's diversity index across productive rearrangements. The table was pulled from immuneACCESS by TCRdb, which kept in-frame rearrangements only. Such tables lose some clones; where checked, under half of the loss comes from unresolved V genes, and the rest has no known cause. The D gene and trimming were derived from the DNA, and the V and J assignments and clone size from that table. For this sample there are 350,000 or so clones; more than 70% appear just once. Under 5% of the sample lies in the top ten.

The germline V gene provides CDR1 MGHRA and CDR2 YSYEKL. Germline trimming: 2 bases from V, 5 bases from J; junction bases outside gene matches: 9. The CDR3 measures 17 amino acids from cysteine to phenylalanine. Only the CDR3 region is kept as DNA, spanning 51 bases read in frame from base 1. Sequenced material: peripheral blood. Recombination linked TRBV4-1 to TRBJ1-4, with TRBD1 identical over 9 junction bases. This clonotype originated in a woman aged 55-69 years with COVID-19, enrolled during active disease. The nucleotide sequence is TGCGCCAGCAGCCAACCCCGGGACAGGGTTTCGAATGAAAAACTGTTTTTT. Translated, this is CASSQPRDRVSNEKLFF.